This section outlines one T cell receptor (beta chain) sequence together with its context. Produced via immunoSEQ multiplex PCR; TCRdb's table is partial and in-frame only. The sample records over 90,000 clones, over 85% being singletons. The data derive from a study of T cell changes during pregnancy in multiple sclerosis. Germline V CDR1 and CDR2: SGHAT, FQNNGV. The CDR3 covers 13 residues. The V end was cut by 5 bases, the J end by 9 bases, with 14 bases between. This TCR derives from a female donor with multiple sclerosis, enrolled in a pregnancy study. The rearrangement uses TRBV11-2 and TRBJ1-5; D perhaps matches TRBD1 (6 bases). Sequences were derived from peripheral blood, sampled after pregnancy. CDR3 in DNA: TGTGCCAGCAGCATAAACAGGGTACGGCCCCAGCATTTT. This translates into CASSINRVRPQHF.